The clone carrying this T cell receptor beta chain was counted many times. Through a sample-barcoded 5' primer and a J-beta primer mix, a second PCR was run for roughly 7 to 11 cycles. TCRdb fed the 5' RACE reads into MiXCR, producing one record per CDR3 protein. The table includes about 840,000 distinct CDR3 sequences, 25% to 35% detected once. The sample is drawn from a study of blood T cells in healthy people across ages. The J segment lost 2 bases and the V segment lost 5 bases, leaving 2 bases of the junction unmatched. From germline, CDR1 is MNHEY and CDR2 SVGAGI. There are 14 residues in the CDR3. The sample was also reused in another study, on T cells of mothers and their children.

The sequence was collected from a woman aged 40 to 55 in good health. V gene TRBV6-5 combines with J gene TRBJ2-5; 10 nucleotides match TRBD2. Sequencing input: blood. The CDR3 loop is CASSRAGGQETQYF. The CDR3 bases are TGTGCCAGCAGTCGAGCGGGGGGGCAAGAGACCCAGTACTTC.